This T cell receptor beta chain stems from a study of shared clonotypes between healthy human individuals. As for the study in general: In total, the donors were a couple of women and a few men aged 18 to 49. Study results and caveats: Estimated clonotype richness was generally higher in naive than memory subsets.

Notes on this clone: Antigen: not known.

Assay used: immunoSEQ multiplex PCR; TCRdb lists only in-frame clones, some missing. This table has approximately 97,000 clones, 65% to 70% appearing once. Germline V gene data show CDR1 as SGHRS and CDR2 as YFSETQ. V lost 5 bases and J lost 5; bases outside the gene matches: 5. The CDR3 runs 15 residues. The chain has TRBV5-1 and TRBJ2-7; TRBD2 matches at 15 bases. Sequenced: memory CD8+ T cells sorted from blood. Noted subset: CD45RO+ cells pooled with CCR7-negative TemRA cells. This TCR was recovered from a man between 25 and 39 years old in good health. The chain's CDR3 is CASRAGTSGRNEQYF. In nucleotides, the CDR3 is TGCGCCAGCAGGGCCGGGACTAGCGGGAGGAACGAGCAGTACTTC.